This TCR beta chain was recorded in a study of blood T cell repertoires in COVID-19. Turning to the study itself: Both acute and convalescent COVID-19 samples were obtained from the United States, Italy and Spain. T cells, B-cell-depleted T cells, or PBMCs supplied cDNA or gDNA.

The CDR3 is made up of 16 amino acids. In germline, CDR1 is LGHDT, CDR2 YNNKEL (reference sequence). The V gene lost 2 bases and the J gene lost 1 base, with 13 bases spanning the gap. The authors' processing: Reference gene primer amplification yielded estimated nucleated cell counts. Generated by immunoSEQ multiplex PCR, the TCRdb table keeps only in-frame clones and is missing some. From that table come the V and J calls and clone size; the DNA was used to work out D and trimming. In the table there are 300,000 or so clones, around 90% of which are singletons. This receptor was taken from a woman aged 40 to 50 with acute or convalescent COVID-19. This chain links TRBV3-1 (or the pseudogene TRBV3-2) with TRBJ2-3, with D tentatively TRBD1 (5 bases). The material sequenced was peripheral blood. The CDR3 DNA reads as TGTGCCAGCAGCCAAAGGGGCCGAGGCGGCACAGATACGCAGTATTTT. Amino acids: CASSQRGRGGTDTQYF.